Below, 16 T cell receptor beta chains from the same sample are listed, as sequenced in a study of CD8 T cells in ankylosing spondylitis. TCRdb called the 5' RACE reads again in MiXCR, with one record for every CDR3 protein. Here the sample spans around 250,000 distinct CDR3 sequences, about 10% being singletons. The sample taken for sequencing was blood, either unsorted or a sorted T cell fraction (not recorded which). All receptors derive from a male donor with ankylosing spondylitis or in good health (not recorded which).

The genes are TRBV7-8 and TRBJ1-4, with 8 bases that match TRBD1. CDR1 SGHVS and CDR2 FQNEAQ come from the germline V gene. The CDR3 runs 16 residues. Trimming cost V 5 bases and J 5 bases; bases outside gene matches: 10. In DNA, the CDR3 is TGTGCCAGCAGCCCTTGGGTCCAGGGGGCGAATGAAAAACTGTTTTTT. This encodes CASSPWVQGANEKLFF. The full variable domain, with the rest looked up from reference TRBV7-8 and TRBJ1-4, is GAGVSQSPRYKVAKRGQDVALRCDPISGHVSLFWYQQALGQGPEFLTYFQNEAQLDKSGLPSDRFFAERPEGSVSTLKIQRTQQEDSAVYLCASSPWVQGANEKLFFGSGTQLSVL.

This clonotype was observed at least ten times. V gene TRBV19 combines with J gene TRBJ2-7; D is possibly TRBD1 (5 bases). V lost 4 bases, J lost 6 bases, and 13 bases lay in between. This CDR3 contains 13 residues. From germline, CDR1 is LNHDA and CDR2 SQIVND (reference sequence). The CDR3 coding sequence is TGTGCCAGTAGTAGTCAGGGTGACGGCGAGCAGTACTTC. It codes for CASSSQGDGEQYF.

This clonotype was recorded many times. The rearrangement uses TRBV18 and TRBJ1-5; maybe TRBD1 (5 bases). V dropped 2 bases and J dropped 3 bases, with 11 bases sitting between them. There are 15 residues in the CDR3. Looked up from germline, CDR1 is KGHSH and CDR2 is LQKENI. The CDR3 DNA reads as TGTGCCAGCTCACCAATGGGAGGGGACAATCAGCCCCAGCATTTT. Its translation: CASSPMGGDNQPQHF.

There are many counts of this clonotype. The V and J genes are TRBV29-1 and TRBJ2-7, with D unresolved. Trimming removed 4 bases from V and 3 bases from J, with 13 bases in between. The germline gives CDR1 SQVTM, CDR2 ANQGSEA. This CDR3 is 13 amino acids long. This CDR3 reads CSVVGRGHYEQYF. The CDR3 nucleotides are TGCAGCGTTGTAGGACGCGGCCACTACGAGCAGTACTTC.

This clonotype showed up just a few times. This sequence joins TRBV29-1 and TRBJ1-2; D not certain. The CDR3 has 12 residues. Per germline, CDR1 SQVTM and CDR2 ANQGSEA. V was cut by 6 bases and J by 5 bases, with 13 bases left in between. CDR3 loop: CSVKLQIYGYTF. In DNA form, the CDR3 reads TGCAGCGTAAAGCTACAGATATATGGCTACACCTTC. Complete variable domain (other parts from reference TRBV29-1 and TRBJ1-2): SAVISQKPSRDICQRGTSLTIQCQVDSQVTMMFWYRQQPGQSLTLIATANQGSEATYESGFVIDKFPISRPNLTFSTLTVSNMSPEDSSIYLCSVKLQIYGYTFGSGTRLTVV.

This clonotype was seen at least ten times. The chain recombines TRBV4-1 with TRBJ1-2, with D maybe TRBD1 (6 bases). The CDR3 extends over 15 amino acids. V lost 1 base and J 2 bases, leaving 11 bases between the germline ends. Germline V gene lookup returns CDR1 MGHRA and CDR2 YSYEKL. The CDR3 region has the DNA TGCGCCAGCAGCCAAGTGTACAGGGCGAACTATGGCTACACCTTC. This codes for CASSQVYRANYGYTF.

The chain combines TRBV6-1 with TRBJ2-7; 12 bases are a match to TRBD2. The CDR3 is 13 residues long. Germline CDR1 is MNHNS and CDR2 is SASEGT. V lost 8 bases and J lost 4; bases outside the gene matches: 3. CDR3 nucleotides: TGTGCCAGCGGACTAGCGGGATCATACGAGCAGTACTTC. Translated, it gives CASGLAGSYEQYF.

This clonotype came up many times. The CDR3 is CASSQAGTSVYTDTQYF. CDR3 nucleotides: TGTGCCAGCAGCCAAGCGGGGACTAGCGTATACACAGATACGCAGTATTTT. The chain uses TRBV3-1 and TRBJ2-3; 10 bases match TRBD2. The CDR3 consists of 17 residues. Per the germline V gene, CDR1 is LGHDT and CDR2 is YNNKEL (reference sequence). V was pared by 1 base and J by 2 bases, with 6 bases of the junction left unmatched.

The CDR3 reads CASKKGGGIYGYTF. In nucleotides, the CDR3 is TGCGCCAGCAAAAAAGGGGGTGGGATTTATGGCTACACCTTC. The rearrangement joins TRBV10-2 to TRBJ1-2; TRBD1 is a possible D gene (6 bases). CDR1 and CDR2 (germline): WSHSY, SAAADI. CDR3 size: 14 residues. V was clipped by 7 bases and J by 5 bases, with 17 bases between them.

The rearrangement uses TRBV29-1 and TRBJ2-1; 7 bases map to TRBD1. V lost 6 bases to trimming and J lost 8 bases; unmatched junction nucleotides: 1. CDR1 SQVTM and CDR2 ANQGSEA come from the germline V gene. The CDR3 sequence is 10 residues long. CDR3 sequence: CSVTGDEQFF. CDR3 nucleotides: TGCAGCGTAACAGGGGATGAGCAGTTCTTC.

The chain links TRBV9 to TRBJ1-3; D possibly corresponds to TRBD1 (5 bases). The CDR3 covers 17 residues. V was clipped by 7 bases and J by 0 bases, with 20 bases between them. The germline gives CDR1 SGDLS, CDR2 YYNGEE. The CDR3 DNA follows: TGTGCCAGCGGGAGAGGGGCAGACAAATACTCTGGAAACACCATATATTTT. Translated, it gives CASGRGADKYSGNTIYF.

The CDR3 nucleotides are TGCAGTGCCAGGTGGCTAAACCACGGTGAGCAGTTCTTC. Its translation: CSARWLNHGEQFF. This chain connects TRBV20-1 to TRBJ2-1; D unresolved. CDR3 length: 13 amino acids. From germline, CDR1 is DFQATT and CDR2 SNEGSKA (reference sequence). V was trimmed by 6 bases and J by 9 bases, leaving 18 bases between them.

This chain links TRBV7-6 with TRBJ2-1; 7 positions agree with TRBD2. J was trimmed by 5 bases and V by 5 bases; bases with no gene match: 6. Germline V CDR1 and CDR2: SGHVS, FNYEAQ. This CDR3 has 14 residues. The CDR3, as DNA: TGTGCCAGCAGCGTGCGGGAGCTCAACAATGAGCAGTTCTTC. Translation: CASSVRELNNEQFF. The full variable domain, its missing parts supplied by reference TRBV7-6 and TRBJ2-1, is GAGVSQSPRYKVTKRGQDVALRCDPISGHVSLYWYRQALGQGPEFLTYFNYEAQQDKSGLPNDRFSAERPEGSISTLTIQRTEQRDSAMYRCASSVRELNNEQFFGPGTRLTVL.

In its sample, this clonotype was seen many times. The J gene is TRBJ2-4, the V gene TRBV27, with D possibly matching TRBD1 (5 bases). V was shortened by 2 bases and J by 6 bases, with 8 bases between the two germline ends. The CDR3 consists of 13 residues. CDR1 and CDR2 from the germline V gene are MNHEY and SMNVEV (reference sequence). The CDR3 sequence is CASSLSQGNIQYF. The CDR3 DNA reads TGTGCCAGCAGTTTAAGCCAGGGAAACATTCAGTACTTC.

The rearrangement joins TRBV18 to TRBJ2-7; D gene uncertain. The CDR3 is 14 residues long. V was cut by 4 bases and J by 0 bases, with 10 bases left in between. CDR1 and CDR2 (germline): KGHSH, LQKENI. The CDR3 DNA is TGTGCCAGCTCACTGACACTAAGCTCCTACGAGCAGTACTTC. Translated, it gives CASSLTLSSYEQYF.

The chain joins TRBV28 to TRBJ2-2; no clear D. Trimming cost V 0 bases and J 1 base, with 6 bases left between them. The germline gives CDR1 MDHEN, CDR2 SYDVKM. The CDR3 totals 15 residues. For the CDR3, the DNA is TGTGCCAGCAGTTTATGGGGTTTGAACACCGGGGAGCTGTTTTTT. Its translation: CASSLWGLNTGELFF. The complete variable domain, with remaining parts taken from reference TRBV28 and TRBJ2-2, reads DVKVTQSSRYLVKRTGEKVFLECVQDMDHENMFWYRQDPGLGLRLIYFSYDVKMKEKGDIPEGYSVSREKKERFSLILESASTNQTSMYLCASSLWGLNTGELFFGEGSRLTVL.